Below are 31 T cell receptor beta chains sequenced from a single sample in a study of T cells in Graves' hyperthyroidism and ophthalmopathy. Amplification of TCR beta CDR3 regions used RNA as the template. The HTBI primer set drove a first-round RT-PCR of the TCR CDR3. TCRdb re-derived calls from the multiplex PCR reads in MiXCR, one entry per CDR3 protein. The sample contains fewer than 350,000 distinct CDR3 sequences, roughly 14% of which appear only once. The sequenced sample was blood. All receptors come from a woman aged 25 to 39 with Graves' hyperthyroidism that later progressed to Graves' ophthalmopathy.

There are many counts of this clonotype. The V and J genes are TRBV7-2 and TRBJ2-7, with D possibly matching TRBD2 (6 bases). CDR3 size: 14 residues. V lost 1 base, J lost 2 bases, and 9 bases lay in between. Looked up from germline, CDR1 is SGHTA and CDR2 is FQGNSA. CDR3 in amino acids: CASSLDRTTYEQYF. The CDR3 DNA reads as TGTGCCAGCAGCTTAGATCGGACTACCTACGAGCAGTACTTC.

To note about this clonotype: An end of the junction does not agree with germline; a read error may underlie this. The chain employs TRBV3-1 and TRBJ2-3; unclear D gene. CDR1 is LGHDT, CDR2 YNNKEL, per germline (reference sequence). CDR3 length: 15 residues. CDR3 loop: CASSQGLMNTDTQCF. DNA of the CDR3: TGTGCCAGCAGCCAAGGGCTAATGAACACAGATACGCAGTGTTTT.

This clonotype appeared many times. V gene TRBV20-1 combines with J gene TRBJ1-1, with D possibly TRBD1 on 6 matching bases. Germline V gene lookup returns CDR1 DFQATT and CDR2 SNEGSKA (reference sequence). Trimming stripped 2 bases from V and 0 bases from J, with 10 bases between. The CDR3 is 14 amino acids. In nucleotides, the CDR3 is TGCAGTGCTAGACTACAGGGAATGAACACTGAAGCTTTCTTT. This codes for CSARLQGMNTEAFF.

This clonotype was detected ten times or more. This rearrangement joins TRBV2 to TRBJ1-1, with D tentatively TRBD1 (5 bases). CDR1 and CDR2 (germline): SNHLY, FYNNEI. This CDR3 region has 13 residues. Trimming pared 9 bases from V and 5 bases from J, leaving 16 bases between. CDR3 sequence: CASTAGERTEAFF. The DNA for the CDR3 is TGTGCCAGTACGGCGGGGGAGAGGACTGAAGCTTTCTTT.

The table lists this clonotype with a few counts. The chain employs TRBV19 and TRBJ2-5; a possible D gene is TRBD2 (6 bases). CDR1 and CDR2 (germline): LNHDA, SQIVND (reference sequence). V shed 3 bases and J shed 4 bases, with 18 bases lying between them. The length of the CDR3 is 16 residues. The CDR3 loop is CASSINRRRGGETQYF. The CDR3 region has the DNA TGTGCCAGTAGTATCAATCGAAGGAGGGGCGGAGAGACCCAGTACTTC.

This chain connects TRBV19 to TRBJ2-1; 10 bases map to TRBD2. The CDR3 extends over 16 amino acids. V dropped 0 bases and J dropped 4; count of bases not matched to a gene: 3. Per germline, CDR1 LNHDA and CDR2 SQIVND (reference sequence). The CDR3 region is CASSIDTTSGYNEQFF. Written as DNA, the CDR3 is TGTGCCAGTAGTATAGACACGACTAGCGGGTACAATGAGCAGTTCTTC.

This clonotype has ten or more counts. This sequence joins TRBV6-1 and TRBJ1-2; TRBD1 matches at 8 bases. Per the germline V gene, CDR1 is MNHNS and CDR2 is SASEGT. This CDR3 spans 13 amino acids. J gave up 7 bases and V 6 bases, and 7 bases lay outside the gene matches. CDR3 sequence (DNA): TGTGCCAGCAGCTTTCTTGGACAGGGTGGCTACACCTTC. Translated, it gives CASSFLGQGGYTF.

This clonotype was observed many times. V is TRBV13 and J is TRBJ2-1; tentatively, D is TRBD2 (5 bases). Looked up from germline, CDR1 is PRHDT and CDR2 is FYEKMQ (reference sequence). The CDR3 sequence is 12 residues long. V lost 6 bases to trimming and J lost 4 bases, with 7 bases between them. The CDR3 DNA is TGTGCCAGCAGAGGAGGTTACAATGAGCAGTTCTTC. This encodes CASRGGYNEQFF.

This clonotype was recorded at least ten times. The V gene is TRBV20-1, the J gene TRBJ1-4; D call uncertain. The V end lost 6 bases, the J end lost 3 bases, and 11 bases lay between the germline ends. This CDR3 has 13 residues. CDR1 and CDR2 (germline): DFQATT, SNEGSKA (reference sequence). This CDR3 reads CSATTAANEKLFF. The CDR3 coding sequence is TGCAGTGCAACGACGGCCGCTAATGAAAAACTGTTTTTT.

This chain links TRBV28 with TRBJ1-1; no clear D gene. With 4 bases removed from V and 0 bases from J, the gap between germline ends came to 12 bases. The CDR3 length is 15 residues. Germline values: CDR1 MDHEN, CDR2 SYDVKM. CDR3: CASSYDKPVNTEAFF. DNA for the CDR3: TGTGCCAGCAGTTATGATAAACCCGTGAACACTGAAGCTTTCTTT. The whole variable domain, remainder taken from reference TRBV28 and TRBJ1-1, is DVKVTQSSRYLVKRTGEKVFLECVQDMDHENMFWYRQDPGLGLRLIYFSYDVKMKEKGDIPEGYSVSREKKERFSLILESASTNQTSMYLCASSYDKPVNTEAFFGQGTRLTVV.

This clonotype was seen more than once but under ten times. A read error may explain this, as a much larger clone is one base away. The chain joins TRBV30 to TRBJ2-1; D possibly uses TRBD1 or TRBD2 (6 bases each). Germline V gene lookup returns CDR1 GTSNPN and CDR2 SVGIG (reference sequence). The CDR3 contains 14 residues. The CDR3 sequence: CAWSRDSRDNEQLF. The DNA of the CDR3 is TGTGCCTGGAGCCGGGACTCCCGGGACAATGAGCAGCTCTTC. Supplemented by reference TRBV30 and TRBJ2-1, the full variable domain reads SQTIHQWPATLVQPVGSPLSLECTVEGTSNPNLYWYRQAAGRGLQLLFYSVGIGQISSEVPQNLSASRPQDRQFILSSKKLLLSDSGFYLCAWSRDSRDNEQLFGPGTRLTVL.

In the case of this clonotype: The junction and the germline gene differ at one end; a read error may be behind it. This chain connects TRBV7-7 to TRBJ2-2; 8 bases are a match to TRBD1. CDR3 length: 16 residues. Per germline, CDR1 SSHAT and CDR2 FNYEAQ (reference sequence). The CDR3 coding sequence is TGTGCTAGCAGCTTAGCGGCCAGGGGGCGGACCGGGGAGCTGTTTTTT. It codes for CASSLAARGRTGELFF.

The gene calls are TRBV5-4 and TRBJ2-3; unclear D gene. Deletions cut 1 base from V and 2 bases from J, with 5 bases between. CDR1 and CDR2 from the germline V gene are SGHNT and YYREEE (reference sequence). The CDR3 length is 13 residues. The CDR3 DNA is TGTGCCAGCAGCTTGCAAACCACAGATACGCAGTATTTT. This codes for CASSLQTTDTQYF.

This clonotype came up many times. In DNA, the CDR3 is TGCAGTGCTAGGGGAGGCCGGGAGAACACTGAAGCTTTCTTT. It specifies CSARGGRENTEAFF. This chain connects TRBV20-1 to TRBJ1-1, with D uncertain. Germline V gene data show CDR1 as DFQATT and CDR2 as SNEGSKA (reference sequence). The ends were cut back, 3 bases at V and 1 base at J, with 12 bases in the middle. The CDR3 sequence is 14 residues long.

This clonotype has a handful of counts. CDR3 nucleotides: TGTGCCACCAGAGCCGTAGGGGGTGTGGGGCTTGAGCAGTTCTTC. As protein: CATRAVGGVGLEQFF. The gene calls are TRBV15 and TRBJ2-1, with D possibly TRBD1 on 6 matching bases. The CDR3 totals 15 residues. Between the trimmed V and J ends, which lost 6 bases and 9 bases, there was a span of 21 bases. CDR1 and CDR2 from the germline V gene are LNHNV and YYDKDF (reference sequence).

This clonotype was counted many times. The V and J genes are TRBV7-9 and TRBJ2-5; 8 bases align to TRBD2. V gave up 5 bases and J gave up 4 bases; unmatched junction bases: 12. This CDR3 is 16 amino acids long. Germline V gene lookup returns CDR1 SEHNR and CDR2 FQNEAQ (reference sequence). In DNA, the CDR3 is TGTGCCAGCAGCCAGCCATTTCGGCTAGCGGGAGAGACCCAGTACTTC. It encodes CASSQPFRLAGETQYF.

The table lists this clonotype with a few counts. This chain connects TRBV19 to TRBJ2-1, with D tentatively TRBD2 (5 bases). The CDR3 is 16 amino acids. Looked up from germline, CDR1 is LNHDA and CDR2 is SQIVND (reference sequence). The germline V and J ends were trimmed by 5 bases and 1 base, with 15 bases remaining between them. The CDR3 sequence: CASSGLARVSYNEQFF. In DNA, the CDR3 is TGTGCCAGTAGTGGCCTGGCGAGGGTATCCTACAATGAGCAGTTCTTC.

This clonotype was counted ten times or more. This chain uses TRBV5-1 with TRBJ2-5, with 7 bases aligning to TRBD2. Per the germline V gene, CDR1 is SGHRS and CDR2 is YFSETQ. The CDR3 contains 15 residues. The ends lost 3 bases at V and 5 bases at J; junction bases unmatched: 10. As DNA, the CDR3 is TGCGCCAGCAGCTCTGGCGGGAGTATGTTCGAGACCCAGTACTTC. The encoded protein is CASSSGGSMFETQYF.

Points on this clonotype: This sequence may be a read error, since a much larger clone differs from it by one base. This chain connects TRBV28 to TRBJ1-5, with D unclear. Trimming cost V 8 bases and J 2 bases, with 7 bases left between them. This CDR3 region has 12 residues. Germline V gene data show CDR1 as MDHEN and CDR2 as SYDVKM. The DNA of the CDR3 is TGTGCCAGCGGGCTCGGCAATCAGCCCCAGCATTTT. Translated, it gives CASGLGNQPQHF.

This clonotype was found many times. J is TRBJ1-1 and V is TRBV28; D not resolved. The CDR3 extends over 13 amino acids. Germline loops: CDR1 MDHEN, CDR2 SYDVKM. Trimming took off 4 bases at V and 3 bases at J, with 9 bases between the two ends. CDR3 coding DNA: TGTGCCAGCAGTTCCGCCTTCTACACTGAAGCTTTCTTT. Its protein is CASSSAFYTEAFF.

CDR3: CASSVGLADYEQYF. The CDR3 bases are TGTGCCAGCAGCGTAGGACTAGCAGATTACGAGCAGTACTTC. This chain links TRBV9 with TRBJ2-7; 7 bases line up with TRBD2. The CDR3 is made up of 14 amino acids. Trimming at V came to 0 bases and at J to 4 bases, leaving 4 bases not matched to a gene. Germline loops: CDR1 SGDLS, CDR2 YYNGEE.

This chain uses TRBV15 with TRBJ2-3; 9 nucleotides line up with TRBD1. This CDR3 contains 16 residues. Per the germline V gene, CDR1 is LNHNV and CDR2 is YYDKDF (reference sequence). Germline trimming cut 4 bases from V and 6 bases from J; bases unmatched to any gene: 11. The chain's CDR3 is CATSTRDRAHWDTQYF. Written as DNA, the CDR3 is TGTGCCACCAGCACTAGGGACAGGGCCCATTGGGATACGCAGTATTTT.

The chain employs TRBV9 and TRBJ2-3, with unresolved D. Germline CDR1 reads SGDLS; CDR2 reads YYNGEE. This CDR3 is 15 amino acids long. Trimming took 0 bases from V and 0 from J, leaving 8 bases between them. The CDR3 loop reads CASSVAGSSTDTQYF. Here the CDR3 DNA reads TGTGCCAGCAGCGTAGCGGGCTCCAGCACAGATACGCAGTATTTT.

This clonotype showed up just a few times. The rearrangement joins TRBV9 to TRBJ1-3; the D is unclear. The CDR3 length is 15 residues. Germline V gene data show CDR1 as SGDLS and CDR2 as YYNGEE. V shed 0 bases and J shed 4 bases, with 11 bases lying between them. The CDR3 DNA is TGTGCCAGCAGCGTAGACAATTGGCCGGGAAACACCATATATTTT. Amino acids: CASSVDNWPGNTIYF.

This clonotype has a handful of counts. The gene calls are TRBV5-5 and TRBJ2-4; TRBD2 might be the D (6 bases). The CDR3 spans 17 residues. The V gene lost 4 bases and the J gene lost 1 base, with 18 bases spanning the gap. The germline V gene has CDR1 SGHKS and CDR2 YYEKEE (reference sequence). The CDR3 region has the DNA TGTGCCAGCAGCGGCGGGATCCCGCCCGTCGCCAAAAACATTCAGTACTTC. Its translation is CASSGGIPPVAKNIQYF.

Worth noting for this clonotype: This clone may be a read error of a much larger clone one base away. V is TRBV29-1 and J is TRBJ1-1; 7 nucleotides match TRBD1. Germline V gives CDR1 SQVTM, CDR2 ANQGSEA. V dropped 4 bases and J dropped 5; count of bases not matched to a gene: 7. This CDR3 is 13 amino acids long. The CDR3, as DNA: TGCAGCGTTGCAGAACAGGGGCGGACTGAAGCTTTCTTT. This codes for CSVAEQGRTEAFF.

To note about this clonotype: At one end the junction does not follow the germline gene, possibly because of a read error. The V and J genes are TRBV4-2 and TRBJ2-2; tentative D call: TRBD2 (5 bases). The CDR3 is made up of 16 amino acids. CDR1 is LGHNA, CDR2 YNFKEQ, per germline. The CDR3 spells CASSQEEGANTGELLF. CDR3 nucleotides: TGTGCCAGCAGCCAAGAAGAGGGCGCGAACACCGGGGAGCTGCTTTTT.

In this sample, this clonotype turned up many times. J is TRBJ2-1 and V is TRBV4-3, with D perhaps TRBD2 (6 bases). The CDR3 spans 17 residues. Trimming shortened V by 2 bases and J by 5 bases, and 19 bases separated the two germline ends. CDR1 is LGHNA and CDR2 is YSLEER in the germline V gene. The CDR3 DNA reads as TGCGCCAGCAGCCAAACTACTAGCTGGACTATACACAATGAGCAGTTCTTC. Encoded protein: CASSQTTSWTIHNEQFF.

This clonotype was seen many times. The chain uses TRBV6-2 or TRBV6-3 and TRBJ1-2, with TRBD1 identical over 8 bases. The CDR3 runs 16 residues. The trim removed 8 bases at V and 0 bases at J, leaving 11 bases unmatched. Germline assignment: CDR1 MNHEY and CDR2 SVGEGT. CDR3 sequence: CASVSGQALTNYGYTF. Here the CDR3 DNA reads TGTGCCAGCGTCTCGGGACAGGCCCTTACTAACTATGGCTACACCTTC.

The chain has TRBV10-3 and TRBJ1-6; no clear D gene. V lost 6 bases, J lost 9 bases, and 9 bases lay in between. Germline V lookup: CDR1 ENHRY, CDR2 SYGVKD. This CDR3 comprises 12 residues. The CDR3 DNA is TGTGCCATCAGGGCCCTAGGTTCACCCCTCCACTTT. Its protein product is CAIRALGSPLHF.

Only a few counts were recorded for this clonotype. The chain links TRBV5-5 to TRBJ2-7, with D possibly being TRBD1 (6 bases). The CDR3 covers 17 residues. Per germline, CDR1 SGHKS and CDR2 YYEKEE (reference sequence). Trimming removed 9 bases at V and 0 bases at J, with 25 bases between. CDR3 in DNA: TGTGCCATCCCCCATCCGCCACGGGACACGATCTCCTACGAGCAGTACTTC. Translated: CAIPHPPRDTISYEQYF.